These 20 T cell receptor beta chains were sequenced from one sample in a study of blood T cell repertoires in COVID-19 (dated by TCRdb to the early 2020s). Libraries came from the immunoSEQ multiplex PCR assay. Entries here come from immuneACCESS through TCRdb and include only in-frame sequences with V and J called. Some clones fail to appear in such tables; in the studies checked, an unresolved V gene covers under half of the shortfall, and the cause of the remainder is unknown. Present in this sample are approximately 25,000 clones, roughly 79% of which were seen just once. Jointly, the top ten make up approximately 6.1% of the sample. Sequencing was done on a sample of peripheral blood. These TCRs come from a man aged 45-65 years with COVID-19, enrolled during active disease.

The rearrangement joins TRBV24-1 to TRBJ1-2, with 7 bases fitting TRBD1. The CDR3 runs to 14 residues. With 4 bases clipped from V and 8 bases from J, the junction kept 9 bases outside the gene matches. Germline values: CDR1 KGHDR, CDR2 SFDVKD. Here the CDR3 reads CATSEGGTSVGYTF. DNA for the CDR3: TGTGCCACCAGTGAAGGGGGCACGAGCGTCGGCTACACCTTC.

V gene TRBV28 combines with J gene TRBJ2-4; 8 bases fit TRBD1. The junction had 9 bases not matched to a gene; V was cut back by 3 bases and J by 8 bases. The length of the CDR3 is 15 residues. CDR1 MDHEN and CDR2 SYDVKM come from the germline V gene. CDR3 loop: CASSFISTGEDIQYF. CDR3 DNA sequence: TGTGCCAGCAGTTTTATATCGACAGGGGAGGACATTCAGTACTTC.

The chain joins TRBV5-6 to TRBJ2-7; 9 nucleotides align to TRBD2. Germline V gene lookup returns CDR1 SGHDT and CDR2 YYEEEE. This CDR3 has 16 amino acids. Losses at the gene ends were 2 bases for V and 0 bases for J; bases not matched to a gene: 6. The CDR3: CASSFPSGKSSYEQYF. The CDR3 region has the DNA TGTGCCAGCAGCTTTCCTAGCGGGAAAAGCTCCTACGAGCAGTACTTC.

The chain uses TRBV30 and TRBJ1-1, with 10 bases matching TRBD1. The V gene end was trimmed by 4 bases and the J gene end by 0 bases; junction bases not matched to a gene: 8. The CDR3 extends over 16 amino acids. Germline lookup yields CDR1 GTSNPN and CDR2 SVGIG (reference sequence). The DNA of the CDR3 is TGTGCCTGGAACTGGGACAGGGGTATCATGAACACTGAAGCTTTCTTT. Translation gives CAWNWDRGIMNTEAFF.

The CDR3 region has the DNA TGTGCCAGCGAGACAACAGGGTCTGCCAATGAGCAGTTCTTC. This translates into CASETTGSANEQFF. The chain carries TRBV2 and TRBJ2-1; possibly TRBD1 for D (6 bases). Germline V gene lookup returns CDR1 SNHLY and CDR2 FYNNEI. This CDR3 contains 14 residues. V was cut by 8 bases and J by 6 bases, with 17 bases left in between. The whole variable domain, remainder taken from reference TRBV2 and TRBJ2-1, is EPEVTQTPSHQVTQMGQEVILRCVPISNHLYFYWYRQILGQKVEFLVSFYNNEISEKSEIFDDQFSVERPDGSNFTLKIRSTKLEDSAMYFCASETTGSANEQFFGPGTRLTVL.

The J gene is TRBJ1-6, the V gene TRBV27, with D possibly TRBD1 on 6 matching bases. Germline V CDR1 and CDR2: MNHEY, SMNVEV (reference sequence). The V and J ends lost 3 bases and 7 bases respectively, with 16 bases between them. This CDR3 is built from 16 residues. CDR3 coding DNA: TGTGCCAGCAGTTTCTATAGTCGGCAGGGGAATTCACCCCTCCACTTT. Its protein product is CASSFYSRQGNSPLHF.

The V gene is TRBV27, the J gene TRBJ1-2; 9 bases agree with TRBD1. V was pared by 6 bases and J by 7 bases, with 15 bases of the junction left unmatched. The germline V gene has CDR1 MNHEY and CDR2 SMNVEV (reference sequence). CDR3 length equals 16 residues. CDR3 residues: CASRLKPQGAETGYTF. CDR3 nucleotide sequence: TGTGCCAGCAGATTAAAACCACAGGGGGCAGAAACTGGCTACACCTTC.

This chain joins TRBV18 and TRBJ2-5; 8 nucleotides agree with TRBD2. This CDR3 comprises 16 residues. V lost 4 bases to trimming and J lost 5 bases; unmatched junction nucleotides: 12. Germline assignment: CDR1 KGHSH and CDR2 LQKENI. The CDR3 region is CASSLPYGGADETQYF. The DNA of the CDR3 is TGTGCCAGCTCACTACCTTACGGGGGGGCGGACGAGACCCAGTACTTC.

This clone occurred a few times. V is TRBV10-1 and J is TRBJ2-4, with 8 bases matching TRBD1. Germline trimming cut 8 bases from V and 8 bases from J; bases unmatched to any gene: 8. Germline loops: CDR1 WNHNN, CDR2 SYGVQD (reference sequence). The CDR3 spans 13 residues. CDR3 nucleotide sequence: TGCGCCAGCGGCCCAGGGGGCACGGACATTCAGTACTTC. It translates to CASGPGGTDIQYF.

The chain links TRBV29-1 to TRBJ1-1; TRBD1 might be the D (6 bases). V was pared by 5 bases and J by 4 bases, with 17 bases between. Germline V gene data show CDR1 as SQVTM and CDR2 as ANQGSEA. This CDR3 region has 14 residues. CDR3 in amino acids: CSVRTSGDRTEAFF. The DNA of the CDR3 is TGCAGCGTTCGTACGTCAGGGGATCGCACTGAAGCTTTCTTT.

This chain connects TRBV7-6 to TRBJ2-2; D possibly corresponds to TRBD2 (5 bases). Trimming shortened V by 2 bases and J by 8 bases, and 12 bases separated the two germline ends. The germline CDR1 and CDR2 sequences are SGHVS and FNYEAQ. CDR3 size: 14 residues. CDR3 nucleotide sequence: TGTGCCAGCAGCTTACTCTTGGAGGCGGGGGAGCTGTTTTTT. Protein: CASSLLLEAGELFF.

Only a few counts were recorded for this clone. The chain carries TRBV10-3 and TRBJ1-1, with 7 bases identical to TRBD1. The germline CDR1 and CDR2 sequences are ENHRY and SYGVKD. With 0 bases clipped from V and 2 bases from J, the junction kept 3 bases outside the gene matches. The length of the CDR3 is 15 residues. The CDR3 coding sequence is TGTGCCATCAGTGAGTCGACAGGGTCTAACACTGAAGCTTTCTTT. Residues: CAISESTGSNTEAFF.

CDR3 nucleotides: TGTGCCAGCAGTTACCCAGGCACCTACGAGCAGTACTTC. The encoded protein is CASSYPGTYEQYF. The gene calls are TRBV6-5 and TRBJ2-7; no firm D call. The CDR3 has 13 residues. Germline V gives CDR1 MNHEY, CDR2 SVGAGI. V gave up 2 bases and J gave up 2 bases, with 7 bases separating them.

This sequence joins TRBV3-1 (or the pseudogene TRBV3-2) and TRBJ1-5; D is ambiguous. CDR1 is LGHDT and CDR2 is YNNKEL in the germline V gene (reference sequence). V lost 0 bases and J 2 bases, leaving 11 bases between the germline ends. This CDR3 comprises 16 residues. CDR3 sequence: CASSQEPGNGNQPQHF. The CDR3 DNA reads TGTGCCAGCAGCCAAGAACCCGGGAACGGCAATCAGCCCCAGCATTTT.

The chain employs TRBV10-3 and TRBJ2-5, with 11 bases aligning to TRBD1. CDR3 length equals 15 residues. The germline V gene has CDR1 ENHRY and CDR2 SYGVKD. Trimming cost V 3 bases and J 4 bases; bases outside gene matches: 4. The CDR3 DNA is TGTGCCATCAGTGACCCGGGACAGGGGGGAGAGACCCAGTACTTC. The encoded protein is CAISDPGQGGETQYF.

For the CDR3, the DNA is TGTGCCAGCTTGGGCATTACCGGCACCGGGGAGCTGTTTTTT. It translates to CASLGITGTGELFF. The chain is built from TRBV2 and TRBJ2-2; D gene uncertain. CDR1 SNHLY and CDR2 FYNNEI come from the germline V gene. V dropped 8 bases and J dropped 4 bases, with 14 bases sitting between them. This CDR3 is built from 14 residues. The variable domain in full, completed from reference TRBV2 and TRBJ2-2, reads EPEVTQTPSHQVTQMGQEVILRCVPISNHLYFYWYRQILGQKVEFLVSFYNNEISEKSEIFDDQFSVERPDGSNFTLKIRSTKLEDSAMYFCASLGITGTGELFFGEGSRLTVL.

This sequence joins TRBV11-3 and TRBJ2-3; weak D call: TRBD2 (6 bases). Germline V lookup: CDR1 SGHNT, CDR2 YENEEA. Trimming pared 4 bases from V and 4 bases from J, leaving 15 bases between. CDR3 size: 15 residues. The CDR3 protein is CASSSSGGRPDTQYF. CDR3 sequence (DNA): TGTGCCAGCAGCTCGAGTGGAGGGCGGCCAGATACGCAGTATTTT.

This rearrangement joins TRBV19 to TRBJ1-3, with D unclear. The CDR3 spans 15 residues. Trimming stripped 1 base from V and 0 bases from J, with 7 bases between. Germline V CDR1 and CDR2: LNHDA, SQIVND (reference sequence). CDR3 in DNA: TGTGCCAGTAGTATAGTTGGCAGCTCTGGAAACACCATATATTTT. Protein sequence: CASSIVGSSGNTIYF.

This clone was observed a single time. The chain is built from TRBV5-1 and TRBJ1-5; possible D gene TRBD1, 5 bases. The CDR3 is 14 amino acids. Trimming took off 0 bases at V and 7 bases at J, with 11 bases between the two ends. Germline lookup yields CDR1 SGHRS and CDR2 YFSETQ. CDR3 coding DNA: TGCGCCAGCAGCTTGGTGGGGGAGGGACAGCCCCAGCATTTT. Amino acid sequence: CASSLVGEGQPQHF. The complete variable domain, with remaining parts taken from reference TRBV5-1 and TRBJ1-5, reads KAGVTQTPRYLIKTRGQQVTLSCSPISGHRSVSWYQQTPGQGLQFLFEYFSETQRNKGNFPGRFSGRQFSNSRSEMNVSTLELGDSALYLCASSLVGEGQPQHFGDGTRLSIL.

J is TRBJ2-5 and V is TRBV2; 10 bases are shared with TRBD2. J gave up 5 bases and V 6 bases, and 12 bases lay outside the gene matches. Germline V CDR1 and CDR2: SNHLY, FYNNEI. This CDR3 contains 16 residues. For the CDR3, the DNA is TGTGCCAGCAGCCCCGGTATAGCGGGAGGCTGGGAGACCCAGTACTTC. It translates to CASSPGIAGGWETQYF.